Listed here are 13 T cell receptor beta chains from one sample, sequenced in a study of CD8 T cells in ankylosing spondylitis. TCRdb reanalysed the 5' RACE reads using MiXCR and keeps one entry per CDR3 protein. The sample includes a few hundred thousand distinct CDR3 sequences, 20% to 25% of them seen just once. The specimen sequenced was blood, either unsorted or a sorted T cell fraction (not recorded which). The origin of the receptors is a male donor with ankylosing spondylitis or in good health (not recorded which).

This sequence joins TRBV19 and TRBJ2-1; D is ambiguous. Germline CDR1 reads LNHDA; CDR2 reads SQIVND (reference sequence). The CDR3 covers 13 residues. V dropped 3 bases and J dropped 8 bases, with 11 bases sitting between them. The CDR3 nucleotides are TGTGCCAGTAGTATTTATGGGGTCGATGAGCAGTTCTTC. As protein: CASSIYGVDEQFF.

This clonotype was detected ten times or more. V and J are TRBV6-1 and TRBJ1-2; D call uncertain. Between the trimmed V and J ends, which lost 1 base and 6 bases, there was a span of 18 bases. The CDR3 has 16 amino acids. Germline CDR1 is MNHNS and CDR2 is SASEGT. The CDR3 spells CASSEEAASPLDGYTF. CDR3 nucleotide sequence: TGTGCCAGCAGTGAAGAAGCGGCTTCCCCTTTGGATGGCTACACCTTC.

The table lists this clonotype with a few counts. The genes are TRBV6-1 and TRBJ2-1, with 15 bases lining up with TRBD2. Germline V gene lookup returns CDR1 MNHNS and CDR2 SASEGT. V trimming: 6 bases; J trimming: 8 bases; junction bases outside the gene matches: 8. This CDR3 spans 16 amino acids. Here the CDR3 reads CASSPGLAGGYDEQFF. CDR3 nucleotide sequence: TGTGCCAGCAGCCCTGGACTAGCGGGGGGGTATGATGAGCAGTTCTTC.

Only one count was recorded for this clonotype. The rearrangement joins TRBV7-9 to TRBJ2-7; perhaps TRBD1 as D (6 bases). Germline assignment: CDR1 SEHNR and CDR2 FQNEAQ (reference sequence). This CDR3 region has 14 residues. Trimming left V 5 bases short and J 3 bases short, with 14 bases between. CDR3 region: CASSPRQANYEQYF. The CDR3 bases are TGTGCCAGCAGCCCTCGACAGGCCAACTACGAGCAGTACTTC.

The CDR3 DNA is TGTGCCAGCACCGAAACCGGACCTTACGAGCAGTACTTC. This codes for CASTETGPYEQYF. V and J are TRBV11-2 and TRBJ2-7; D is unresolved. The CDR3 spans 13 residues. CDR1 and CDR2 from the germline V gene are SGHAT and FQNNGV. Trimming removed 7 bases at V and 4 bases at J, with 14 bases between.

This clonotype was picked up a small number of times. The J gene is TRBJ1-2, the V gene TRBV30; no reliable D call. Trimming took 3 bases from V and 3 from J, leaving 17 bases between them. The germline CDR1 and CDR2 sequences are GTSNPN and SVGIG (reference sequence). This CDR3 has 15 residues. In DNA, the CDR3 is TGTGCCTGGAGCGGATTGGGTATCGAGGACTATGGCTACACCTTC. Encoded protein: CAWSGLGIEDYGYTF. The full variable domain, rest sourced from reference TRBV30 and TRBJ1-2, is SQTIHQWPATLVQPVGSPLSLECTVEGTSNPNLYWYRQAAGRGLQLLFYSVGIGQISSEVPQNLSASRPQDRQFILSSKKLLLSDSGFYLCAWSGLGIEDYGYTFGSGTRLTVV.

The chain is built from TRBV20-1 and TRBJ2-1; 8 positions agree with TRBD2. The germline V gene encodes CDR1 DFQATT and CDR2 SNEGSKA (reference sequence). V was pared by 2 bases and J by 6 bases, with 6 bases of the junction left unmatched. The CDR3 consists of 14 residues. CDR3: CSARTSGVINEQFF. The CDR3 nucleotides are TGCAGTGCTAGAACTAGCGGTGTGATCAATGAGCAGTTCTTC.

There are a few counts of this clonotype. The rearrangement links TRBV11-2 to TRBJ2-2; 11 bases map to TRBD1. V dropped 3 bases and J dropped 5; count of bases not matched to a gene: 2. Germline CDR1 is SGHAT and CDR2 is FQNNGV. The CDR3 sequence is 15 residues long. CDR3 residues: CASSFGTGGTGELFF. The CDR3 region has the DNA TGTGCCAGCAGCTTCGGGACAGGGGGGACCGGGGAGCTGTTTTTT. The full variable domain, its missing parts supplied by reference TRBV11-2 and TRBJ2-2, is EAGVAQSPRYKIIEKRQSVAFWCNPISGHATLYWYQQILGQGPKLLIQFQNNGVVDDSQLPKDRFSAERLKGVDSTLKIQPAKLEDSAVYLCASSFGTGGTGELFFGEGSRLTVL.

This clonotype was picked up a small number of times. The V call is TRBV6-5, the J call TRBJ2-5, with D unresolved. Germline CDR1 reads MNHEY; CDR2 reads SVGAGI. CDR3 length: 13 amino acids. V was pared by 2 bases and J by 3 bases, with 7 bases between. This CDR3 reads CASSYPPKETQYF. The CDR3 DNA is TGTGCCAGCAGTTACCCCCCGAAAGAGACCCAGTACTTC.

V and J are TRBV5-1 and TRBJ2-1, with D unresolved. CDR1 is SGHRS and CDR2 is YFSETQ in the germline V gene. V lost 1 base and J 8 bases, leaving 16 bases between the germline ends. The CDR3 is 15 residues long. CDR3: CASSLWAEGSHEQFF. CDR3 DNA sequence: TGCGCCAGCAGCTTGTGGGCCGAAGGGTCCCATGAGCAGTTCTTC.

This clonotype has more than one count but fewer than ten. V gene TRBV5-5 combines with J gene TRBJ1-6, with D possibly matching TRBD1 (5 bases). Per the germline V gene, CDR1 is SGHKS and CDR2 is YYEKEE (reference sequence). This CDR3 has 16 amino acids. Trimming left V 0 bases short and J 10 bases short, with 17 bases between. CDR3 amino acids: CASSLGISAGGSPLHF. CDR3 nucleotide sequence: TGTGCCAGCAGCTTGGGTATCAGTGCCGGGGGATCACCCCTCCACTTT.

The chain couples TRBV7-9 to TRBJ2-3, with D hard to call. The V gene lost 6 bases and the J gene lost 4 bases, with 14 bases spanning the gap. The V gene's germline CDR1 is SEHNR and CDR2 FQNEAQ (reference sequence). The CDR3 sequence is 14 residues long. DNA of the CDR3: TGTGCCAGCAGTTCCCCTTTGGGTCCAGATACGCAGTATTTT. It yields the protein CASSSPLGPDTQYF. The full variable domain, its missing parts supplied by reference TRBV7-9 and TRBJ2-3, is DTGVSQNPRHKITKRGQNVTFRCDPISEHNRLYWYRQTLGQGPEFLTYFQNEAQLEKSRLLSDRFSAERPKGSFSTLEIQRTEQGDSAMYLCASSSPLGPDTQYFGPGTRLTVL.

This clonotype was detected a few times. This chain uses TRBV12-3 or TRBV12-4 with TRBJ1-1; D remains ambiguous. This CDR3 spans 13 amino acids. Deletions cut 4 bases from V and 5 bases from J, with 11 bases between. The chain's CDR3 is CASSSGQPTEAFF. The CDR3, as DNA: TGTGCCAGCAGTTCAGGCCAGCCGACTGAAGCTTTCTTT.